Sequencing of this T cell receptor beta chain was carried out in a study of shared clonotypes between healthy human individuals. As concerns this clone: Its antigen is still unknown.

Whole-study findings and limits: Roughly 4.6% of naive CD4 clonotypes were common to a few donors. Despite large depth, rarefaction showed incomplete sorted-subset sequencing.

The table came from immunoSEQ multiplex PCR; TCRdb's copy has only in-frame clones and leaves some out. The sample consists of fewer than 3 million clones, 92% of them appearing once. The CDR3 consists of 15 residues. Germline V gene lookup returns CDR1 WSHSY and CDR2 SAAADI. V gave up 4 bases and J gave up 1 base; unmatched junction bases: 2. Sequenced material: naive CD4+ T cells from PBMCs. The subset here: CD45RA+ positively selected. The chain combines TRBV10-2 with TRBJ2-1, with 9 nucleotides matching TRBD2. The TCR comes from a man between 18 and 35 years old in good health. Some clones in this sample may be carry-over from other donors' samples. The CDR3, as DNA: TGCGCCAGCAGTGGACTAGCGGTTTCCTACAATGAGCAGTTCTTC. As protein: CASSGLAVSYNEQFF.